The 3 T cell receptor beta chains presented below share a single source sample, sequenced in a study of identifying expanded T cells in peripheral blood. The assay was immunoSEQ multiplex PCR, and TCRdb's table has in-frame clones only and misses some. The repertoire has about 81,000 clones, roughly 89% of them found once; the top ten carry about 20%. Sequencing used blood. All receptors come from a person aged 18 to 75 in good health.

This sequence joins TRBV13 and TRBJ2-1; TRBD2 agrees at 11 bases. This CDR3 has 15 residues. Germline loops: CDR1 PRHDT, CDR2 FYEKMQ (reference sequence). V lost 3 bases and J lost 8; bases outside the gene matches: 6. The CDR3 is CASSFQLAGEYEQFF. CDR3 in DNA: TGTGCCAGCAGCTTTCAACTAGCGGGAGAGTATGAGCAGTTCTTC.

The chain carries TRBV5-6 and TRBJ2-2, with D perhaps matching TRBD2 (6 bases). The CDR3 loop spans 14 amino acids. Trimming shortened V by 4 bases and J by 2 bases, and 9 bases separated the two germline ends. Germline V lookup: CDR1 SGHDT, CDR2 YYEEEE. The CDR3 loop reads CASSPGLNTGELFF. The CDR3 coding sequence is TGTGCCAGCAGCCCGGGACTTAACACCGGGGAGCTGTTTTTT.

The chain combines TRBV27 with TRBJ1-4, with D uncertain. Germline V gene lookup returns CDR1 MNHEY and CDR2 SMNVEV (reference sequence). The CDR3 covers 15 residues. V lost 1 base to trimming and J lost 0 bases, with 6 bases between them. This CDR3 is CASSLLGTTNEKLFF. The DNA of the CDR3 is TGTGCCAGCAGTTTATTGGGGACAACTAATGAAAAACTGTTTTTT.